This entry lists 8 T cell receptor beta chains sequenced from one sample in a study of T-cell memory formation after mild COVID-19. One entry per CDR3 protein results from TCRdb running MiXCR on the 5' RACE reads. The data hold 430,000 or so distinct CDR3 sequences, with 20% to 30% observed a single time. Specimen: PBMCs or a T cell subset sorted from them (not recorded which). The receptors come from an adult woman who had mild COVID-19 (a few samples of this study predate the infection). Cell type and time point are not known.

The chain is built from TRBV20-1 and TRBJ2-2; D unresolved. The length of the CDR3 is 10 residues. Trimming shortened V by 5 bases and J by 6 bases, and 4 bases separated the two germline ends. Germline CDR1 is DFQATT and CDR2 is SNEGSKA (reference sequence). Here the CDR3 DNA reads TGCAGTGCTCATCCCGGGGAGCTGTTTTTT. Protein: CSAHPGELFF.

This clonotype was seen once. CDR3 sequence reads: CASRRVGNTEAFF. CDR3 sequence (DNA): TGTGCCAGCAGGAGGGTTGGAAACACTGAAGCTTTCTTT. The rearrangement joins TRBV2 to TRBJ1-1; D not certain. Looked up from germline, CDR1 is SNHLY and CDR2 is FYNNEI. V was trimmed by 6 bases and J by 2 bases, leaving 10 bases between them. The CDR3 spans 13 residues.

This clonotype has only a few counts. V usage is TRBV7-9 and J usage is TRBJ2-1; D unresolved. The length of the CDR3 is 13 residues. Germline assignment: CDR1 SEHNR and CDR2 FQNEAQ (reference sequence). V dropped 2 bases and J dropped 9 bases, with 11 bases sitting between them. The CDR3 DNA reads TGTGCCAGCAGCTTAATTGATGTTACTGAGCAGTTCTTC. Its protein product is CASSLIDVTEQFF.

In its sample, this clonotype was seen a few times. The chain has TRBV5-1 and TRBJ2-1; D is perhaps TRBD1 or TRBD2 (5 bases each). Germline lookup yields CDR1 SGHRS and CDR2 YFSETQ. CDR3 length: 15 residues. Between the trimmed V and J ends, which lost 4 bases and 2 bases, there was a span of 13 bases. The CDR3 spells CASSREVGAYNEQFF. The CDR3 DNA reads as TGCGCCAGCAGCCGCGAGGTGGGGGCCTACAATGAGCAGTTCTTC.

This clonotype was seen ten or more times. J is TRBJ2-7 and V is TRBV20-1, with D unresolved. The CDR3 contains 16 residues. Germline V gives CDR1 DFQATT, CDR2 SNEGSKA (reference sequence). V was pared by 1 base and J by 0 bases, with 16 bases between. The CDR3 loop is CSARGGGVSPSYEQYF. CDR3 in DNA: TGCAGTGCTAGAGGGGGTGGGGTCTCTCCCTCCTACGAGCAGTACTTC.

This clonotype was found a few times. The V gene is TRBV29-1, the J gene TRBJ2-1; the D gene is possibly TRBD2 (5 bases). The CDR3 extends over 11 amino acids. Germline loops: CDR1 SQVTM, CDR2 ANQGSEA. V lost 1 base and J lost 8, with 6 bases in between. The chain's CDR3 is CSVEARDEQFF. The CDR3, as DNA: TGCAGCGTTGAAGCGCGGGATGAGCAGTTCTTC.

V gene TRBV12-3 or TRBV12-4 combines with J gene TRBJ1-2; a weak D match, TRBD1 (6 bases). The CDR3 runs 13 residues. The ends were cut back, 7 bases at V and 4 bases at J, with 13 bases in the middle. The CDR3, as DNA: TGTGCCAGCACCGACGACAGGTCCTATGGCTACACCTTC. It specifies CASTDDRSYGYTF.

This clonotype was detected a few times. The chain is built from TRBV5-1 and TRBJ2-1, with 9 positions matching TRBD1. The CDR3 is made up of 15 amino acids. The V and J ends lost 0 bases and 7 bases, in that order; junction bases with no gene match: 5. Per the germline V gene, CDR1 is SGHRS and CDR2 is YFSETQ. CDR3 in DNA: TGCGCCAGCAGCTTGGAACAGGGGGCTAGTAATGAGCAGTTCTTC. Protein: CASSLEQGASNEQFF.